This TCR beta chain came from a study of blood T cell repertoires in COVID-19. As for the study in general: PBMCs, B-cell-depleted T cells, or T cells provided the cDNA or gDNA that made up the material.

The CDR3 totals 17 residues. J lost 9 bases, V lost 0 bases, and 10 bases had no gene match. CDR1 and CDR2 (germline): MDHEN, SYDVKM. Some clones are missing from TCRdb's copy, which holds only in-frame ones; the method was immunoSEQ multiplex PCR. The sample has more than 90,000 clones, over 80% seen once; the top ten hold 5.7%. Sequenced input: peripheral blood. The V gene is TRBV28, the J gene TRBJ1-6; 8 positions match TRBD1. This receptor was obtained from a man aged 50 to 59 with active COVID-19. CDR3: CASSLWAGTGRSSPLHF. The CDR3 coding sequence is TGTGCCAGCAGTTTATGGGCCGGGACAGGTCGGAGTTCACCCCTCCACTTT.